The 27 T cell receptor beta chains below were found in one sample sequenced in a study of regulatory T cells in long-lasting Graves disease. HTBI primers from iRepertoire and Arm-PCR of CDR3 regions yielded the TCR beta libraries. TCRdb re-derived calls from the multiplex PCR reads in MiXCR, one entry per CDR3 protein. The sample has 250,000 or so distinct CDR3 sequences; 15% to 20% are singletons. Time point: newly diagnosed GD, antithyroid drugs for less than 3 months. The TCR library was made from RNA extracted from PBMCs. Separately, the same data were catalogued under a study of T cells in Graves' hyperthyroidism and ophthalmopathy.

The material was peripheral blood mononuclear cells (PBMCs), obtained at new diagnosis, from a patient treated with antithyroid drugs. The receptors shown here come from a woman aged 30 to 39 with Graves disease.

This clonotype has ten or more counts. This chain uses TRBV2 with TRBJ2-1, with 10 bases fitting TRBD2. V dropped 8 bases and J dropped 0; count of bases not matched to a gene: 22. The CDR3 has 21 residues. Per the germline V gene, CDR1 is SNHLY and CDR2 is FYNNEI. DNA of the CDR3: TGTGCCAGCTCAAGAACTACTAGCGGGAATGAAAAAACGAGCTCCTACAATGAGCAGTTCTTC. Translating it yields CASSRTTSGNEKTSSYNEQFF.

This clonotype was seen ten or more times. The chain joins TRBV10-3 to TRBJ2-1, with TRBD1 matching over 9 bases. The length of the CDR3 is 13 residues. Trimming took 10 bases from V and 7 from J; bases not matched to a gene: 8. The germline V gene encodes CDR1 ENHRY and CDR2 SYGVKD. CDR3 in DNA: TGTGCCACCGACCCGGGACAGGGAAATGAGCAGTTCTTC. Translation gives CATDPGQGNEQFF.

This clonotype was counted many times. V gene TRBV18 combines with J gene TRBJ1-3, with D hard to call. This CDR3 spans 13 amino acids. The V and J ends lost 5 bases and 2 bases respectively, with 7 bases between them. CDR1 and CDR2 (germline): KGHSH, LQKENI. CDR3 coding DNA: TGTGCCAGCTCATCTAGTACTGGAAACACCATATATTTT. This encodes CASSSSTGNTIYF.

This clonotype was counted at least ten times. This chain uses TRBV7-6 with TRBJ1-1; perhaps TRBD1 as D (6 bases). The CDR3 length is 16 residues. Germline V gene lookup returns CDR1 SGHVS and CDR2 FNYEAQ. Trimming left V 5 bases short and J 5 bases short, with 21 bases between. The CDR3 spells CASSPISLQGLTEAFF. DNA of the CDR3: TGTGCCAGCAGCCCAATATCCCTACAGGGTCTTACTGAAGCTTTCTTT.

The chain is built from TRBV27 and TRBJ2-1; TRBD2 agrees at 7 bases. Germline lookup yields CDR1 MNHEY and CDR2 SMNVEV (reference sequence). Trimming removed 0 bases from V and 1 base from J; junction bases left unmatched: 6. The CDR3 contains 17 residues. The CDR3 protein is CASSLSVLRESYNEQFF. CDR3 nucleotides: TGTGCCAGCAGTTTATCAGTCCTGCGGGAGTCCTACAATGAGCAGTTCTTC.

This clonotype was counted at least ten times. This chain joins TRBV6-1 and TRBJ2-3; 8 bases fit TRBD1. The V gene's germline CDR1 is MNHNS and CDR2 SASEGT. V trimming: 6 bases; J trimming: 0 bases; junction bases outside the gene matches: 5. The CDR3 covers 15 residues. For the CDR3, the DNA is TGTGCCAGCAGCCGCGGACAGGGAAGCACAGATACGCAGTATTTT. Translated, it gives CASSRGQGSTDTQYF.

This clonotype is a singleton in its sample. This rearrangement joins TRBV18 to TRBJ2-3, with D unresolved. The better agreement between TRBJ2-1 and the DNA end casts doubt on the J call. Looked up from germline, CDR1 is KGHSH and CDR2 is LQKENI. This CDR3 has 15 amino acids. The CDR3 here is CASSPGSTSANEQFF. The CDR3 coding sequence is TGTGCCAGCTCACCTGGATCCACCTCCGCCAATGAGCAGTTCTTC.

This clonotype has a handful of counts. This chain joins TRBV9 and TRBJ2-2, with D possibly matching TRBD1 (5 bases). CDR1 SGDLS and CDR2 YYNGEE come from the germline V gene. The CDR3 covers 16 residues. V was shortened by 0 bases and J by 5 bases, with 14 bases between the two germline ends. CDR3 in DNA: TGTGCCAGCAGCGTAGATGCCCCAGGGATTACCGGGGAGCTGTTTTTT. Translated, it gives CASSVDAPGITGELFF.

This clonotype was observed at least ten times. The V call is TRBV20-1, the J call TRBJ2-4; possibly TRBD1 for D (5 bases). CDR1 and CDR2 from the germline V gene are DFQATT and SNEGSKA (reference sequence). Trimming cost V 0 bases and J 0 bases, with 15 bases left between them. The CDR3 length is 17 residues. CDR3 in DNA: TGCAGTGCTAGAGATGGGCGGCGGACACTAGCCAAAAACATTCAGTACTTC. Its protein is CSARDGRRTLAKNIQYF.

This clonotype turned up a few times. The chain combines TRBV6-1 with TRBJ2-3, with 10 bases identical to TRBD2. The CDR3 is 12 residues long. CDR1 and CDR2 (germline): MNHNS, SASEGT. CDR3 sequence (DNA): TGTGCTTCTAGCGGGGGTATAGATACGCAGTATTTT. This translates into CASSGGIDTQYF.

CDR3: CASSAWSGGGTYEQYF. CDR3 sequence (DNA): TGTGCCAGCAGTGCCTGGAGCGGGGGAGGTACCTACGAGCAGTACTTC. The chain carries TRBV27 and TRBJ2-7; 8 nucleotides line up with TRBD2. The V segment lost 5 bases and the J segment 2 bases; nucleotides outside the gene matches: 11. Germline values: CDR1 MNHEY, CDR2 SMNVEV (reference sequence). This CDR3 spans 16 amino acids.

This clonotype was detected ten times or more. The rearrangement uses TRBV6-2 or TRBV6-3 and TRBJ1-4, with D perhaps matching TRBD1 (5 bases). The V gene lost 4 bases and the J gene lost 1 base, with 16 bases spanning the gap. Germline V lookup: CDR1 MNHEY, CDR2 SVGEGT. The CDR3 is made up of 17 amino acids. This chain's CDR3 is CASSFLAREGTNEKLFF. The CDR3 coding sequence is TGTGCCAGCAGTTTCCTCGCCAGGGAAGGAACTAATGAAAAACTGTTTTTT.

The table lists this clonotype with many counts. The V call is TRBV3-1, the J call TRBJ1-1; the D is unclear. The CDR3 has 14 residues. Germline-derived CDR1 and CDR2 are LGHDT and YNNKEL (reference sequence). Trimming shortened V by 4 bases and J by 0 bases, and 9 bases separated the two germline ends. The CDR3 sequence: CASSLRSMNTEAFF. CDR3 sequence (DNA): TGTGCCAGCAGCCTTCGGAGCATGAACACTGAAGCTTTCTTT. The full variable domain, completed using reference TRBV3-1 and TRBJ1-1, is DTAVSQTPKYLVTQMGNDKSIKCEQNLGHDTMYWYKQDSKKFLKIMFSYNNKELIINETVPNRFSPKSPDKAHLNLHINSLELGDSAVYFCASSLRSMNTEAFFGQGTRLTVV.

This clonotype was seen many times. The chain recombines TRBV20-1 with TRBJ1-3, with D uncertain. The germline V gene has CDR1 DFQATT and CDR2 SNEGSKA (reference sequence). The CDR3 is 16 amino acids. Trimming shortened V by 0 bases and J by 0 bases, and 12 bases separated the two germline ends. The CDR3 here is CSARDVGSVSGNTIYF. CDR3 in DNA: TGCAGTGCTAGAGATGTCGGGAGCGTCTCTGGAAACACCATATATTTT.

This clonotype was seen many times. The rearrangement joins TRBV4-1 to TRBJ1-2; TRBD1 agrees at 9 bases. This CDR3 has 14 amino acids. Trimming cost V 6 bases and J 5 bases; bases outside gene matches: 7. Germline lookup yields CDR1 MGHRA and CDR2 YSYEKL. In nucleotides, the CDR3 is TGCGCCAGCAGGCAAACAGGGGGCAGGTATGGCTACACCTTC. This gives the protein CASRQTGGRYGYTF.

In this sample, this clonotype turned up many times. This chain links TRBV7-3 with TRBJ2-1; the D is unclear. Germline V lookup: CDR1 SGHTA, CDR2 FQGTGA. The V gene lost 2 bases and the J gene lost 0 bases, with 11 bases spanning the gap. The CDR3 sequence is 16 residues long. The CDR3 region has the DNA TGTGCCAGCAGCTTACACCAAGGTAGCTCCTACAATGAGCAGTTCTTC. Its protein product is CASSLHQGSSYNEQFF.

This sequence joins TRBV28 and TRBJ1-2, with D possibly being TRBD1 (5 bases). The CDR3 totals 12 residues. Trimming shortened V by 3 bases and J by 6 bases, and 8 bases separated the two germline ends. In germline, CDR1 is MDHEN, CDR2 SYDVKM. As DNA, the CDR3 is TGTGCCAGCAGTTTTGGGGGGGATGGCTACACCTTC. It yields the protein CASSFGGDGYTF.

The chain joins TRBV2 to TRBJ2-7, with D unresolved. CDR1 and CDR2 from the germline V gene are SNHLY and FYNNEI. Trimming pared 5 bases from V and 5 bases from J, leaving 4 bases between. The CDR3 totals 10 residues. The DNA of the CDR3 is TGTGCCAGCAGTAGGGACGAGCAGTACTTC. Translating gives CASSRDEQYF.

This clonotype was recorded a few times. A much larger clone differs from this one at a single base, so this may be a read error. The chain joins TRBV7-9 to TRBJ2-5; D perhaps matches TRBD2 (6 bases). With 5 bases removed from V and 2 bases from J, the gap between germline ends came to 21 bases. The CDR3 is made up of 17 amino acids. Germline CDR1 SEHNR, CDR2 FQNEAQ (reference sequence). CDR3 residues: CASSPPGRLAVQETQYF. As DNA, the CDR3 is TGTGCCAGCAGCCCGCCGGGGAGGCTGGCGGTTCAAGAGACCCAGTACTTC.

This clonotype was recorded many times. This chain uses TRBV12-3 or TRBV12-4 with TRBJ2-1; 9 positions agree with TRBD1. The CDR3 runs to 16 residues. V was clipped by 5 bases and J by 4 bases; unmatched bases: 9. CDR3 bases: TGTGCCAGCAGTACAAGACAGGGGGGAGGATACAATGAGCAGTTCTTC. This sequence encodes CASSTRQGGGYNEQFF.

The sample holds many counts of this clonotype. The chain uses TRBV5-1 and TRBJ2-1, with 7 positions matching TRBD1. The trim removed 0 bases at V and 10 bases at J, leaving 16 bases unmatched. In germline, CDR1 is SGHRS, CDR2 YFSETQ. The CDR3 length is 17 residues. As DNA, the CDR3 is TGCGCCAGCAGCTTGGTGAAGAACGGGACAGTTTGGCCCGAGCAGTTCTTC. As protein: CASSLVKNGTVWPEQFF.

This clonotype showed up many times. The rearrangement uses TRBV2 and TRBJ1-5; 8 nucleotides align to TRBD1. CDR1 is SNHLY, CDR2 FYNNEI, per germline. The CDR3 length is 15 residues. J lost 2 bases, V lost 6 bases, and 6 bases had no gene match. The CDR3 nucleotides are TGTGCCAGCAGAACGTCGGACAGGGGCAATCAGCCCCAGCATTTT. Residues: CASRTSDRGNQPQHF.

This clonotype showed up many times. One junction end disagrees with the germline gene, perhaps due to a read error. The chain joins TRBV5-1 to TRBJ1-2, with TRBD1 as a possible D gene (5 bases). This CDR3 is built from 13 residues. Per germline, CDR1 SGHRS and CDR2 YFSETQ. The CDR3, as DNA: TGTGCCAGCAGCTTGCAGGGTACTTATGGCTACACCTTC. This sequence encodes CASSLQGTYGYTF.

The table lists this clonotype with many counts. V is TRBV29-1 and J is TRBJ2-3; either TRBD1 or TRBD2 may fit D (5 bases each). Trimming stripped 6 bases from V and 0 bases from J, with 22 bases between. Germline CDR1 SQVTM, CDR2 ANQGSEA. The CDR3 is 17 amino acids. The CDR3 DNA is TGCAGCGTGCAAGATCGCCGGGACCCTACTAGCACAGATACGCAGTATTTT. This translates into CSVQDRRDPTSTDTQYF.

This clonotype was seen ten or more times. The V call is TRBV5-1, the J call TRBJ1-2; 7 bases match TRBD1. This CDR3 comprises 14 residues. Trimming at V came to 3 bases and at J to 3 bases, leaving 5 bases not matched to a gene. CDR1 SGHRS and CDR2 YFSETQ come from the germline V gene. CDR3 protein: CASSSIGQDYGYTF. The CDR3 region has the DNA TGCGCCAGCAGCTCCATAGGACAGGACTATGGCTACACCTTC. Looking up the rest from reference TRBV5-1 and TRBJ1-2 gives the full variable domain: KAGVTQTPRYLIKTRGQQVTLSCSPISGHRSVSWYQQTPGQGLQFLFEYFSETQRNKGNFPGRFSGRQFSNSRSEMNVSTLELGDSALYLCASSSIGQDYGYTFGSGTRLTVV.

CDR3 nucleotide sequence: TGTGCCAGCAGTAATTCCGCTCTAAACCCTTGGAACGAGCAGTACTTC. Amino acid sequence: CASSNSALNPWNEQYF. The chain employs TRBV6-1 and TRBJ2-7; D is unresolved. V lost 5 bases to trimming and J lost 5 bases, with 22 bases between them. The CDR3 loop spans 16 amino acids. Germline V lookup: CDR1 MNHNS, CDR2 SASEGT.

Many counts were recorded for this clonotype. This chain links TRBV6-2 or TRBV6-3 with TRBJ2-5; 12 nucleotides align to TRBD2. The CDR3 is 15 amino acids. Trimming at V came to 0 bases and at J to 5 bases, leaving 1 base not matched to a gene. Germline loops: CDR1 MNHEY, CDR2 SVGEGT. Here the CDR3 DNA reads TGTGCCAGCAGTTACTCGCTAGCGGGGGGGGAGACCCAGTACTTC. Translation gives CASSYSLAGGETQYF.